This entry lists 7 T cell receptor beta chains sequenced from one sample in a study of blood T cell repertoires in COVID-19 (dated by TCRdb to the early 2020s). The library was built by means of the immunoSEQ multiplex PCR assay. Held by TCRdb, this immuneACCESS table contains in-frame sequences only and omits some clones. Under half of the omission traces to an unresolved V gene where checked; the cause of the rest is unknown. For this sample there are about 140,000 clones; about nine tenths appear just once. Together, the top ten hold more than 9% of the sample. The sample consisted of peripheral blood. The receptors shown here come from a man between 50 and 59 years old with active or convalescent COVID-19.

The chain recombines TRBV24-1 with TRBJ2-5, with D tentatively TRBD1 (6 bases). The CDR3 is 14 residues long. V shed 4 bases and J shed 1 base, with 9 bases lying between them. Germline V gives CDR1 KGHDR, CDR2 SFDVKD. DNA of the CDR3: TGTGCCACCAGTGACCCGGACAGCCAAGAGACCCAGTACTTC. It codes for CATSDPDSQETQYF.

The rearrangement links TRBV9 to TRBJ1-4; D gene ambiguous. The CDR3 sequence is 15 residues long. CDR1 SGDLS and CDR2 YYNGEE come from the germline V gene. Trimming stripped 0 bases from V and 6 bases from J, with 12 bases between. In DNA, the CDR3 is TGTGCCAGCAGCGTAGGCCCCGGAGGGCATGAAAAACTGTTTTTT. It encodes CASSVGPGGHEKLFF.

The gene calls are TRBV11-1 and TRBJ2-1; 9 bases are shared with TRBD2. V shed 3 bases, J shed 2 bases, and the junction held 2 bases outside the gene matches. Germline CDR1 and CDR2: SGHAT and FQDESV (reference sequence). This CDR3 is 15 amino acids long. CDR3 coding DNA: TGTGCCAGCAGCTTCGGACTAGCGCCCTACAATGAGCAGTTCTTC. It specifies CASSFGLAPYNEQFF.

The rearrangement joins TRBV10-3 to TRBJ1-1; D perhaps matches TRBD1 (5 bases). Germline CDR1 ENHRY, CDR2 SYGVKD. The CDR3 length is 15 residues. Trimming removed 3 bases at V and 5 bases at J, with 16 bases between. The CDR3 region is CAISEGEGIGTEAFF. The CDR3 DNA sequence: TGTGCCATCAGTGAAGGGGAAGGGATCGGGACTGAAGCTTTCTTT.

The chain links TRBV7-2 to TRBJ1-3; 8 positions agree with TRBD1. This CDR3 spans 13 amino acids. Germline V CDR1 and CDR2: SGHTA, FQGNSA. The ends lost 4 bases at V and 8 bases at J; junction bases unmatched: 4. CDR3 nucleotide sequence: TGTGCCAGCAGCTCCGGACAGGGTGACACCATATATTTT. It codes for CASSSGQGDTIYF.

This sequence joins TRBV6-5 and TRBJ1-5; 7 nucleotides match TRBD1. J gave up 2 bases and V 4 bases, and 5 bases lay outside the gene matches. This CDR3 spans 15 amino acids. From germline, CDR1 is MNHEY and CDR2 SVGAGI. CDR3: CASSSTGSGNQPQHF. DNA for the CDR3: TGTGCCAGCAGTTCGACAGGGTCTGGCAATCAGCCCCAGCATTTT.

The CDR3 coding sequence is TGCAGCGCAAAGACGGGGACAGCGAACACCGGGGAGCTGTTTTTT. Translated, it gives CSAKTGTANTGELFF. The V call is TRBV29-1, the J call TRBJ2-2; 7 positions agree with TRBD1. Germline V gene sequence: CDR1 SQVTM, CDR2 ANQGSEA. Trimming took 7 bases from V and 0 from J; bases not matched to a gene: 8. The CDR3 extends over 15 amino acids.